The next 20 T cell receptor beta chains were all read from a single sample in a study of shared clonotypes between healthy human individuals. Here immunoSEQ multiplex PCR was the method, and the copy in TCRdb shows in-frame clones only, minus some. The sample holds about 480,000 clones, 75% to 85% seen once. The specimen was PBMCs. These receptors came from a woman between 35 and 50 years old in good health. Some clones in this sample may be carry-over from other donors' samples.

The rearrangement uses TRBV7-3 and TRBJ2-1; 8 bases are a match to TRBD2. After removal of 2 bases from V and 0 bases from J, the junction contained 15 bases not matched to a gene. Germline-derived CDR1 and CDR2 are SGHTA and FQGTGA. The CDR3 spans 20 residues. The CDR3 region has the DNA TGTGCCAGCAGCTTATTGGCGGGAGGACCTAGCACCAGCTCCTACAATGAGCAGTTCTTC. It specifies CASSLLAGGPSTSSYNEQFF.

Ten or more counts support this clone. CDR3 sequence: CASSQDLAGRANTEAFF. The CDR3 region has the DNA TGCGCCAGCAGCCAAGATCTGGCAGGGAGGGCTAACACTGAAGCTTTCTTT. The chain recombines TRBV4-3 with TRBJ1-1; perhaps TRBD1 as D (5 bases). CDR3 length: 17 residues. Germline CDR1 and CDR2: LGHNA and YSLEER. Trimming took 0 bases from V and 2 from J, leaving 16 bases between them.

This sequence joins TRBV15 and TRBJ2-2, with 7 bases identical to TRBD2. Trimming took 1 base from V and 3 from J; bases not matched to a gene: 8. The CDR3 loop spans 17 amino acids. Germline assignment: CDR1 LNHNV and CDR2 YYDKDF (reference sequence). The CDR3 sequence is CATSRGRGGRDTGELFF. CDR3 nucleotides: TGTGCCACCAGCAGAGGGCGAGGCGGGAGAGACACCGGGGAGCTGTTTTTT.

The chain uses TRBV29-1 and TRBJ2-7; either TRBD1 or TRBD2 may fit D (5 bases each). V shed 6 bases and J shed 4 bases, with 16 bases lying between them. The CDR3 extends over 13 amino acids. Germline loops: CDR1 SQVTM, CDR2 ANQGSEA. The CDR3 nucleotides are TGCAGCGTCACACCCGTCGAGGGGTACGAGCAGTACTTC. As protein: CSVTPVEGYEQYF.

This chain joins TRBV29-1 and TRBJ2-7; D remains unclear. Germline CDR1 and CDR2: SQVTM and ANQGSEA. There are 11 residues in the CDR3. Between the trimmed V and J ends, which lost 3 bases and 3 bases, there was a span of 6 bases. CDR3 sequence (DNA): TGCAGCGTTGATACGGGCTACGAGCAGTACTTC. This translates into CSVDTGYEQYF.

The rearrangement links TRBV28 to TRBJ2-1; 9 nucleotides agree with TRBD1. CDR3 length: 14 amino acids. J lost 3 bases, V lost 5 bases, and 2 bases had no gene match. Germline lookup yields CDR1 MDHEN and CDR2 SYDVKM. CDR3 in amino acids: CASSGTGNYNEQFF. The CDR3 DNA sequence: TGTGCCAGCAGTGGGACAGGGAACTACAATGAGCAGTTCTTC.

With regard to this clone: Germline and junction disagree at one end, which may indicate a read error. V is TRBV7-7 and J is TRBJ2-1, with 14 bases lining up with TRBD2. In germline, CDR1 is SSHAT, CDR2 FNYEAQ (reference sequence). The CDR3 covers 15 residues. Here the CDR3 DNA reads TGTGCTAGCAGCTTGGGGACTAGCGGGGGCAATGAGCAGTTCTTC. Its translation is CASSLGTSGGNEQFF. The full variable domain, with the rest looked up from reference TRBV7-7 and TRBJ2-1, is GAGVSQSPRYKVTKRGQDVTLRCDPISSHATLYWYQQALGQGPEFLTYFNYEAQPDKSGLPSDRFSAERPEGSISTLTIQRTEQRDSAMYRCASSLGTSGGNEQFFGPGTRLTVL.

Details on this clone: One junction end disagrees with the germline gene, perhaps due to a read error. The chain couples TRBV7-8 to TRBJ1-5; D is uncertain. The CDR3 runs 15 residues. From germline, CDR1 is SGHVS and CDR2 FQNEAQ. CDR3 nucleotides: TGTGCCAGCAGATTAGATCGTTTCGGTAATCAGCCCCAGCATTTT. Translating it yields CASRLDRFGNQPQHF.

This clone appeared a single time. The chain recombines TRBV27 with TRBJ2-1; TRBD1 aligns across 10 bases. After removal of 0 bases from V and 4 bases from J, the junction contained 12 bases not matched to a gene. CDR3 size: 19 residues. The germline CDR1 and CDR2 sequences are MNHEY and SMNVEV (reference sequence). The DNA of the CDR3 is TGTGCCAGCAGTTTATCCCGGGGTTCCGGGACAGGGGTATACAATGAGCAGTTCTTC. Translation gives CASSLSRGSGTGVYNEQFF.

On this clone: This may be a read error, as it is one base from a much larger clone. The chain uses TRBV7-2 and TRBJ2-7; 8 bases align to TRBD1. After removal of 3 bases from V and 1 base from J, the junction contained 2 bases not matched to a gene. The CDR3 is 14 amino acids. Germline lookup yields CDR1 SGHTA and CDR2 FQGNSA. The CDR3 is CASSLGDRSYEQYF. DNA for the CDR3: TGTGCCAGCAGCTTGGGGGACAGGTCCTACGAGCAGTACTTC.

The V call is TRBV4-2, the J call TRBJ2-1; D perhaps matches TRBD1 (5 bases). The CDR3 is 14 residues long. The V gene lost 0 bases and the J gene lost 13 bases, with 16 bases spanning the gap. Looked up from germline, CDR1 is LGHNA and CDR2 is YNFKEQ. The CDR3 nucleotides read TGTGCCAGCAGCCAAGAAGACAGTTCTTTGCCACAGTTCTTC. Translating gives CASSQEDSSLPQFF.

This chain links TRBV2 with TRBJ1-5; possibly TRBD1 for D (5 bases). The V and J ends lost 4 bases and 0 bases respectively, with 10 bases between them. There are 15 residues in the CDR3. Germline V gene data show CDR1 as SNHLY and CDR2 as FYNNEI. The CDR3 DNA sequence: TGTGCCAGCAGTGTCGCAGGGATTAGCAATCAGCCCCAGCATTTT. It yields the protein CASSVAGISNQPQHF.

This clone came up once. This chain links TRBV7-2 with TRBJ2-1; TRBD2 might be the D (5 bases). The V end lost 3 bases, the J end lost 0 bases, and 9 bases lay between the germline ends. Germline V CDR1 and CDR2: SGHTA, FQGNSA. CDR3 length: 15 residues. The CDR3 bases are TGTGCCAGCAGCTTTACCGGGGACTCCTACAATGAGCAGTTCTTC. This codes for CASSFTGDSYNEQFF. Based on the CDR3 plus reference TRBV7-2 and TRBJ2-1, the full variable domain is GAGVSQSPSNKVTEKGKDVELRCDPISGHTALYWYRQSLGQGLEFLIYFQGNSAPDKSGLPSDRFSAERTGGSVSTLTIQRTQQEDSAVYLCASSFTGDSYNEQFFGPGTRLTVL.

About this clone: This sample also contains other DNA sequences that code for the same CDR3. The chain couples TRBV28 to TRBJ1-1; D may be TRBD1 (5 bases). CDR3 size: 14 residues. Trimming took 5 bases from V and 0 from J, leaving 10 bases between them. Germline V CDR1 and CDR2: MDHEN, SYDVKM. This chain's CDR3 is CASSQTALNTEAFF. The CDR3 coding sequence is TGTGCCAGCAGTCAGACAGCCTTGAACACTGAAGCTTTCTTT.

The genes are TRBV15 and TRBJ2-7; D is perhaps TRBD2 (6 bases). V was cut by 1 base and J by 7 bases, with 20 bases left in between. The CDR3 is 16 residues long. Germline V CDR1 and CDR2: LNHNV, YYDKDF (reference sequence). CDR3 DNA sequence: TGTGCCACCAGCAGAGTTGGGGGGTCCCCGGTGATTGAGCAGTACTTC. This codes for CATSRVGGSPVIEQYF.

CDR3 nucleotides: TGTGCCAGCCAGGGACAGGGTTCACCCCTCCACTTT. It codes for CASQGQGSPLHF. The chain carries TRBV2 and TRBJ1-6; 9 nucleotides match TRBD1. After removal of 8 bases from V and 9 bases from J, the junction contained 2 bases not matched to a gene. Germline V gene data show CDR1 as SNHLY and CDR2 as FYNNEI. The CDR3 consists of 12 residues. The whole variable domain, remainder taken from reference TRBV2 and TRBJ1-6, is EPEVTQTPSHQVTQMGQEVILRCVPISNHLYFYWYRQILGQKVEFLVSFYNNEISEKSEIFDDQFSVERPDGSNFTLKIRSTKLEDSAMYFCASQGQGSPLHFGNGTRLTVT.

In its sample, this clone was seen once. V is TRBV7-2 and J is TRBJ1-2, with D unclear. Germline CDR1 SGHTA, CDR2 FQGNSA. V was pared by 1 base and J by 3 bases, with 6 bases between. This CDR3 comprises 13 residues. As DNA, the CDR3 is TGTGCCAGCAGCTTAGGGGTGGACTATGGCTACACCTTC. This codes for CASSLGVDYGYTF.

The V and J genes are TRBV7-9 and TRBJ2-5; the match to TRBD1 covers 10 bases. J gave up 7 bases and V 4 bases, and 9 bases lay outside the gene matches. There are 15 residues in the CDR3. The germline V gene has CDR1 SEHNR and CDR2 FQNEAQ (reference sequence). CDR3 DNA sequence: TGTGCCAGCAGCTCCGACAGGGGGCGCGTCCCGACCCAGTACTTC. This translates into CASSSDRGRVPTQYF.

This chain joins TRBV6-5 and TRBJ1-4; D unresolved. Trimming removed 6 bases from V and 0 bases from J, with 11 bases in between. The CDR3 is made up of 15 amino acids. The germline gives CDR1 MNHEY, CDR2 SVGAGI. The CDR3 DNA is TGTGCCAGCAGGACTTCAGGAGCAACTAATGAAAAACTGTTTTTT. Translating gives CASRTSGATNEKLFF.

The rearrangement joins TRBV5-1 to TRBJ2-5, with TRBD2 identical over 14 bases. The V gene's germline CDR1 is SGHRS and CDR2 YFSETQ. The CDR3 sequence is 17 residues long. Losses at the gene ends were 4 bases for V and 3 bases for J; bases not matched to a gene: 8. CDR3 amino acids: CASSPGLAGGLKETQYF. The CDR3 DNA is TGCGCCAGCAGCCCCGGACTAGCGGGAGGTCTTAAAGAGACCCAGTACTTC.